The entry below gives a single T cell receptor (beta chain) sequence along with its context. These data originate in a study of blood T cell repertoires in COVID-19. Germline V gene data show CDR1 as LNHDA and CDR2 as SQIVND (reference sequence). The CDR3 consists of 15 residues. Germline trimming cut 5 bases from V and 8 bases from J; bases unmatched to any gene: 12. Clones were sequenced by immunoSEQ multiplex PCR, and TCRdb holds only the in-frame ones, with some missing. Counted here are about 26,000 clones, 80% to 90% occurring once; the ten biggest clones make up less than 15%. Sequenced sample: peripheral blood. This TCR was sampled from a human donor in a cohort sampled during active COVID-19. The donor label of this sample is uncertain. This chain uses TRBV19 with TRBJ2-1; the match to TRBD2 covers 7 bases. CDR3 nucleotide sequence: TGTGCCAGTAGTGTTTCCAGCGGGGTACTCTATGAGCAGTTCTTC. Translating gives CASSVSSGVLYEQFF.